This T cell receptor (beta chain) was captured by sequencing in a study of blood T cell repertoires in COVID-19. Study background: The United States, Italy and Spain provided the acute and convalescent COVID-19 samples.

Profiling relied on immunoSEQ multiplex PCR, and the TCRdb table lists in-frame clones only, not all of them. The sample records under 350,000 clones, about 89% being singletons. This CDR3 has 15 amino acids. V was clipped by 6 bases and J by 5 bases, with 20 bases between them. Germline V gene lookup returns CDR1 LNHDA and CDR2 SQIVND (reference sequence). This clonotype originated in a man aged 40-49 years with acute or convalescent COVID-19. Sample: peripheral blood. This chain uses TRBV19 with TRBJ2-7; D may be TRBD1 (5 bases). The CDR3 DNA reads TGTGCCAGTAGCCCCCCTGGGGCTTTGAGACACGAGCAGTACTTC. Amino acid sequence: CASSPPGALRHEQYF.